The 14 T cell receptor beta chains reported below all come from one sample, sequenced in a study of regulatory T cells in long-lasting Graves disease. Construction of the TCR beta libraries employed iRepertoire HTBI primers in conjunction with Arm-PCR of CDR3 regions. TCRdb used MiXCR to reprocess the multiplex PCR reads, holding one entry per CDR3 protein. The data show roughly 610,000 distinct CDR3 sequences, approximately 16% seen once. Time point of the sample: newly diagnosed GD, antithyroid drugs for less than 3 months. Making the TCR library involved RNA that had been extracted from PBMCs. The sample also formed part of further work on T cells in Graves' hyperthyroidism and ophthalmopathy.

The material sequenced was peripheral blood mononuclear cells (PBMCs), taken at new diagnosis, from a patient treated with antithyroid drugs. The origin of the receptors is a man younger than 35 with Graves disease.

The chain couples TRBV20-1 to TRBJ2-7; D is perhaps TRBD2 (7 bases). Germline values: CDR1 DFQATT, CDR2 SNEGSKA (reference sequence). This CDR3 is built from 12 residues. V was clipped by 3 bases and J by 7 bases, with 13 bases between them. CDR3 in amino acids: CSARGGAKEQYF. CDR3 coding DNA: TGCAGTGCTAGGGGGGGGGCGAAGGAGCAGTACTTC.

In the case of this clonotype: The junction does not match germline at one end; this may be a read error. This chain links TRBV2 with TRBJ2-1; D assignment may be TRBD1 or TRBD2 (5 bases each). This CDR3 contains 17 residues. CDR1 and CDR2 (germline): SNHLY, FYNNEI. The CDR3 is CASRWDLFNSSHNEQFF. The CDR3, as DNA: TGTGCCAGCAGATGGGACCTCTTTAACTCCTCCCACAATGAGCAGTTCTTC.

This clonotype was counted at least ten times. The chain couples TRBV11-2 to TRBJ2-1; possibly TRBD1 for D (5 bases). The CDR3 consists of 15 residues. The V end was cut by 3 bases, the J end by 6 bases, with 15 bases between. The germline V gene has CDR1 SGHAT and CDR2 FQNNGV. DNA for the CDR3: TGTGCCAGCAGCTTCACAAGGGGAAAGGGCAATGAGCAGTTCTTC. The encoded protein is CASSFTRGKGNEQFF.

This clonotype has more than one count but fewer than ten. V gene TRBV27 combines with J gene TRBJ2-7; a weak D match, TRBD2 (6 bases). The V gene's germline CDR1 is MNHEY and CDR2 SMNVEV (reference sequence). The V gene lost 5 bases and the J gene lost 7 bases, with 15 bases spanning the gap. The CDR3 loop spans 13 amino acids. The CDR3 sequence: CASSLLAPWEQYF. In DNA, the CDR3 is TGTGCCAGCAGTCTCCTAGCGCCCTGGGAGCAGTACTTC.

This clonotype has ten or more counts. This chain links TRBV3-1 with TRBJ1-1; perhaps TRBD1 as D (5 bases). Germline assignment: CDR1 LGHDT and CDR2 YNNKEL (reference sequence). Trimming removed 4 bases at V and 0 bases at J, with 12 bases between. This CDR3 has 15 residues. The CDR3: CASSPPLTVNTEAFF. CDR3 coding DNA: TGTGCCAGCAGCCCACCTCTGACAGTGAACACTGAAGCTTTCTTT.

The count of this clonotype is one. A far larger clone is one base from this, pointing to a likely read error. The V gene is TRBV11-2, the J gene TRBJ2-3, with D perhaps TRBD2 (5 bases). The J call may be wrong; the DNA end is better matched by TRBJ2-1. Per germline, CDR1 SGHAT and CDR2 FQNNGV. The CDR3 loop spans 14 amino acids. The CDR3 nucleotides read TGTGCCAGCAACCAAAAGCGAGGGTACAATGAGCAGTTCTTC. This translates into CASNQKRGYNEQFF.

There are many counts of this clonotype. The chain has TRBV2 and TRBJ2-7; 10 bases align to TRBD1. The CDR3 is 16 amino acids. In germline, CDR1 is SNHLY, CDR2 FYNNEI. V trimming: 10 bases; J trimming: 1 base; junction bases outside the gene matches: 13. The CDR3 nucleotides are TGTGCCATCCCATACCCCGGGACAGGGGTTTCCTACGAGCAGTACTTC. Amino acids: CAIPYPGTGVSYEQYF.

This clonotype was detected ten times or more. The chain is built from TRBV18 and TRBJ1-5; D uncertain. The V and J ends lost 2 bases and 5 bases respectively, with 16 bases between them. CDR3 length: 16 residues. Looked up from germline, CDR1 is KGHSH and CDR2 is LQKENI. The CDR3 DNA follows: TGTGCCAGCTCACCATCTTCAGGAAGGCTGGATCAGCCCCAGCATTTT. This translates into CASSPSSGRLDQPQHF.

This clonotype appeared many times. This chain connects TRBV12-3 or TRBV12-4 to TRBJ1-1; D ambiguous. CDR3 length equals 12 residues. V lost 1 base and J 4 bases, leaving 4 bases between the germline ends. The CDR3 DNA follows: TGTGCCAGCAGTTTAGGGAGCACTGAAGCTTTCTTT. As protein: CASSLGSTEAFF.

This chain links TRBV27 with TRBJ2-1, with a tentative D call TRBD2 (5 bases). Trimming took off 5 bases at V and 8 bases at J, with 25 bases between the two ends. Germline V CDR1 and CDR2: MNHEY, SMNVEV (reference sequence). The CDR3 extends over 17 amino acids. Here the CDR3 reads CASSPLDPRGGSDEQFF. The DNA for the CDR3 is TGTGCCAGCAGTCCACTTGACCCCCGGGGTGGGTCCGATGAGCAGTTCTTC.

In this sample, this clonotype turned up many times. The genes are TRBV12-3 or TRBV12-4 and TRBJ1-2, with D tentatively TRBD1 (6 bases). With 3 bases removed from V and 3 bases from J, the gap between germline ends came to 14 bases. This CDR3 has 15 residues. The chain's CDR3 is CASSLRGAGDYGYTF. CDR3 sequence (DNA): TGTGCCAGCAGTTTGAGAGGGGCAGGGGACTATGGCTACACCTTC.

This clonotype has only a few counts. The chain carries TRBV2 and TRBJ2-3; D remains ambiguous. The CDR3 has 17 residues. Germline values: CDR1 SNHLY, CDR2 FYNNEI. Trimming stripped 8 bases from V and 4 bases from J, with 25 bases between. CDR3 region: CASLRDLVVSGADTQYF. CDR3 coding DNA: TGTGCCAGCTTAAGGGATTTGGTGGTATCAGGCGCAGATACGCAGTATTTT.

This clonotype was seen only a few times. The V call is TRBV29-1, the J call TRBJ1-2, with D hard to call. With 6 bases removed from V and 10 bases from J, the gap between germline ends came to 15 bases. The germline V gene encodes CDR1 SQVTM and CDR2 ANQGSEA. The CDR3 contains 11 residues. This CDR3 is CSVVDSLIYTF. In nucleotides, the CDR3 is TGCAGCGTCGTCGACTCTTTGATCTACACCTTC.

This clonotype was observed a handful of times. The rearrangement joins TRBV27 to TRBJ2-1; D perhaps matches TRBD2 (7 bases). CDR3 length equals 14 residues. V gave up 6 bases and J gave up 8 bases, with 17 bases separating them. The germline V gene has CDR1 MNHEY and CDR2 SMNVEV (reference sequence). DNA of the CDR3: TGTGCCAGCAGCCAGGGGACGGGGGGCGATGAGCAGTTCTTC. This encodes CASSQGTGGDEQFF.